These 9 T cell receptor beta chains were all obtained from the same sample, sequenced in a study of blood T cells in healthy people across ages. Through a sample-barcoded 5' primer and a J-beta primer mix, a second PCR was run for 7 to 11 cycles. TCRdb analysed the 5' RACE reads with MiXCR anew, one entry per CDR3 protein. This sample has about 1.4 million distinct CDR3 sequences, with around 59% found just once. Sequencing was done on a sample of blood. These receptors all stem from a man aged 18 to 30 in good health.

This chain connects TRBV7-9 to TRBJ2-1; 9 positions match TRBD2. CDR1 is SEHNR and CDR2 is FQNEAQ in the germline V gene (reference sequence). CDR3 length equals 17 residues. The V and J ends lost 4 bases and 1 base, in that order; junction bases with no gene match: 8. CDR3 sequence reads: CASSSLTSGLSYNEQFF. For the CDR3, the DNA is TGTGCCAGCAGCTCACTGACTAGCGGCCTTTCCTACAATGAGCAGTTCTTC.

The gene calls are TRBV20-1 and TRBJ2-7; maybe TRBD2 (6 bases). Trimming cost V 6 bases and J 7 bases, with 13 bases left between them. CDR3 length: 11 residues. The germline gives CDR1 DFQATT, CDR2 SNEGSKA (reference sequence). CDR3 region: CSARLDNEQYF. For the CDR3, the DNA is TGCAGTGCCAGACTAGACAATGAGCAGTACTTC.

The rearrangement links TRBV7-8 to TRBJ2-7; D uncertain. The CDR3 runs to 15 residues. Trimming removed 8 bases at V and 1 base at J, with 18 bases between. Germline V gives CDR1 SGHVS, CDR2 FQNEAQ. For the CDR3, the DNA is TGTGCCAGCGGGCGAAACAGCCGAATGTCCTACGAGCAGTACTTC. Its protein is CASGRNSRMSYEQYF.

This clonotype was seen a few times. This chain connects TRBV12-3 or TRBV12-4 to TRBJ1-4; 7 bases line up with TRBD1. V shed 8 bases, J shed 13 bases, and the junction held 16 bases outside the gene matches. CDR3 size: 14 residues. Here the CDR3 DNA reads TGTGCCAGCCACCGACAGGGCGATGTTTGGGGACTGTTTTTT. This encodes CASHRQGDVWGLFF.

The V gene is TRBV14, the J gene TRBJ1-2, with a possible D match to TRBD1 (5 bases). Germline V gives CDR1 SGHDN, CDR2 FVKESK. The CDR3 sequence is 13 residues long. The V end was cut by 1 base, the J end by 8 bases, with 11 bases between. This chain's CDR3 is CASSQASGPGYTF. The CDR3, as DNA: TGTGCCAGCAGCCAAGCTTCGGGGCCAGGCTACACCTTC.

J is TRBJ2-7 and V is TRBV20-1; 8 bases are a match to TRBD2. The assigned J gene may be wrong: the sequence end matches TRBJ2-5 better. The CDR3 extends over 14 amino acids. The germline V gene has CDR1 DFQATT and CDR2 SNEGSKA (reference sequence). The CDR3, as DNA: TGCAGTGCTAGAGATTCGGGGGGGATGGAGACCCAGTACTTC. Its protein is CSARDSGGMETQYF.

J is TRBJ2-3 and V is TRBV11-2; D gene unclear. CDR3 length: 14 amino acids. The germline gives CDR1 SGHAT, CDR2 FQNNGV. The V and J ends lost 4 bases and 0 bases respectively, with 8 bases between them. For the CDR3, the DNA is TGTGCCAGCAGCTCTCAGCCCAGCACAGATACGCAGTATTTT. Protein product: CASSSQPSTDTQYF.

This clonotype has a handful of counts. Here the CDR3 reads CASSKGRQPQHF. For the CDR3, the DNA is TGTGCCAGCAGCAAGGGCCGTCAGCCCCAGCATTTT. The chain carries TRBV7-2 and TRBJ1-5; D is undetermined. This CDR3 is built from 12 residues. The V gene's germline CDR1 is SGHTA and CDR2 FQGNSA. V was trimmed by 5 bases and J by 6 bases, leaving 8 bases between them. Variable domain in full (rest from reference TRBV7-2 and TRBJ1-5): GAGVSQSPSNKVTEKGKDVELRCDPISGHTALYWYRQSLGQGLEFLIYFQGNSAPDKSGLPSDRFSAERTGGSVSTLTIQRTQQEDSAVYLCASSKGRQPQHFGDGTRLSIL.

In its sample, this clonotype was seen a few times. The CDR3 DNA follows: TGTGCCAGCAGTTTATGGGCGGGGGGCGGACTGTACAATGAGCAGTTCTTC. Protein product: CASSLWAGGGLYNEQFF. The chain employs TRBV12-3 or TRBV12-4 and TRBJ2-1, with 8 nucleotides matching TRBD2. The V and J ends lost 2 bases and 4 bases, in that order; junction bases with no gene match: 10. The length of the CDR3 is 17 residues.